This T cell receptor (beta chain) comes out of a study of T cell responses to AZD1222 COVID-19 vaccine. Points from the study as a whole: Researchers report vaccine-associated CD4 TCRs spanning spike, with dominance at 160-218 and 743-854. Donors skewed white British and female; clonal diversity was possibly underestimated.

The CDR3 is 14 amino acids. With 3 bases removed from V and 4 bases from J, the gap between germline ends came to 12 bases. Germline-derived CDR1 and CDR2 are WNHNN and SYGVQD (reference sequence). Assay: immunoSEQ multiplex PCR; the TCRdb copy retains only in-frame clones and omits some. The sample shows 95,000 to 120,000 clones, roughly 87% of them seen only once. To note about this clone: Its antigen is undetermined.

The chain employs TRBV10-1 and TRBJ2-5; the D is unclear. The sequencing here drew on peripheral blood, taken on day 0 of MenACWY control vaccination. The source is an adult in good health. In nucleotides, the CDR3 is TGCGCCAGCAGTGATCCTCGGATGCGAGAGACCCAGTACTTC. It is translated as CASSDPRMRETQYF.